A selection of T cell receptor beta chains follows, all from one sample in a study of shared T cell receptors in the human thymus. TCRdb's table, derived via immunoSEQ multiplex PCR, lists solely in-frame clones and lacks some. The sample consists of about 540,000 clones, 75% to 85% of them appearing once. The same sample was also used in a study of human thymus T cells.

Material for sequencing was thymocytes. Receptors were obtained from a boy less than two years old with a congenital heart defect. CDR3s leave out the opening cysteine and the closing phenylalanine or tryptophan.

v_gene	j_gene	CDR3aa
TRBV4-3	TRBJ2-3	ASSQGTSSTDTQY
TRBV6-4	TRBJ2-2	ASSDSNGTDYELF
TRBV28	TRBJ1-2	ASSLEYGAGYT
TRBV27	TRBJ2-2	ASSLWAGGPAGELF
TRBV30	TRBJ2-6	ACSKRTARAGANVLT
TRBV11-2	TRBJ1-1	ASSLTRTGGVGAF
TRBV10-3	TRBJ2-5	AISEGTSGSGGETQY
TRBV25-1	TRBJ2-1	ASSGNSGGSYNEQF
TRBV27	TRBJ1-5	ASSLGEGQPQH
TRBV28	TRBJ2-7	ASIRREAYEQY
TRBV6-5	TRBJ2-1	ATKRGSSSYNEQF
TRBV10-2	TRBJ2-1	ASSPGQGVPTEYPEQF
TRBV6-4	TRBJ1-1	ASSDRDTEAF
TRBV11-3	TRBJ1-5	ASSSPLGDRDSNQPQH
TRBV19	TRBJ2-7	ASSIDHGDRSGTGQY
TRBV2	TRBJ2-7	ASSEGPGGSSYEQY
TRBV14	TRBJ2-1	ASSPVLGLAGGPGLYNEQF
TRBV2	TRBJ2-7	ASTQRPYEQY
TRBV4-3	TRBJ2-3	ASSQCHPGLAGGPTSTDTQY
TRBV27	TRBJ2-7	ASSQGLAGSSREQY
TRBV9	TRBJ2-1	ASSASGTAYNEQF
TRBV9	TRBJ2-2	ASSGLAGSTGELF
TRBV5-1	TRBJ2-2	ASSISPAGGPIGELF
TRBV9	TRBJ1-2	ASSVRTGPDYGYT
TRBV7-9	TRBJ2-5	ASSLTSGPETQY
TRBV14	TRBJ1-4	ASSRTGEKLF
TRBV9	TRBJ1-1	ASSKTRGAADTEAF
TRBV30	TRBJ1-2	AWSVHRLGDYGYT
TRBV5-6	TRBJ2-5	ASSLVSPAATGETQY
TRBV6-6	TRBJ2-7	ASSGRRELYEQY
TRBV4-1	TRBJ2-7	ASSSPGQGPYEQY
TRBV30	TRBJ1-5	AGDRDGQPQH
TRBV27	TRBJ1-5	ASSTGTGHQPQH
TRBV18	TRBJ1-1	ASSPWTAGVTEAF
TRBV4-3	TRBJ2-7	ASSQEGQGPYEQY
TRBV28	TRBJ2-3	ASSPGQNTDTQY
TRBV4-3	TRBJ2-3	ASSQEGTSVTDTQY
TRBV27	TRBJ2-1	ASSLSRLQGHWEQF
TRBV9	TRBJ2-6	ASSVARTGGIEANVLT
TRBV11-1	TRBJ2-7	ASSLESVGQGLDEQY
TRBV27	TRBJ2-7	ASSLGGTSSNYEQY
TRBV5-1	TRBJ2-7	ASSHPTRPYEQY
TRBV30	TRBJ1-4	AWADRDLEKLF
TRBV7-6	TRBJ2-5	ASSLDYPQETQY
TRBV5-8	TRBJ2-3	ASSTVFVAGGGTDTQY
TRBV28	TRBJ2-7	ASSLCAESSYEQY